This TCR beta chain is from a study of cytomegalovirus exposure and HLA in healthy donors. Looking at the study overall: Counted in an early data release were about 85 million unique TCRs from HLA-typed donors. Study outcomes and limitations: Analysis was carried out at a later point, and it linked a missense DCLRE1C variant to TCR beta V- and J-gene trimming. Many donors shared some public TCRs, even though most TCR sequences were rare.

The CDR3 runs to 16 residues. V was trimmed by 0 bases and J by 0 bases, leaving 10 bases between them. Per the germline V gene, CDR1 is SGHRS and CDR2 is YFSETQ. This PCR relied on a set of 60 Vbeta primers and 13 Jbeta primers. Original data processing: Counted up in a later analysis, unique TCR beta chains came to about 83 million, with around 11 million shared. Clones were sequenced by immunoSEQ multiplex PCR, and TCRdb holds only the in-frame ones, with some missing. From that table come the V and J calls and clone size; the DNA was used to work out D and trimming. The data hold hundreds of thousands of clones, with roughly 82% observed a single time. This clone has only a few counts. Its antigen is not known.

The TCR originated in a man aged 35 to 55 in good health and CMV-seropositive. The chain uses TRBV5-1 and TRBJ1-3; D uncertain. Material for sequencing was PBMCs. CDR3 coding DNA: TGCGCCAGCAGCTTGGATGGGCTCTTCTCTGGAAACACCATATATTTT. Protein product: CASSLDGLFSGNTIYF. The variable domain in full, with the rest retrieved from reference TRBV5-1 and TRBJ1-3, is KAGVTQTPRYLIKTRGQQVTLSCSPISGHRSVSWYQQTPGQGLQFLFEYFSETQRNKGNFPGRFSGRQFSNSRSEMNVSTLELGDSALYLCASSLDGLFSGNTIYFGEGSWLTVV.